The rows below give T cell receptor beta chains drawn from one sample of a study of cytomegalovirus exposure and HLA in healthy donors. The method was immunoSEQ multiplex PCR; TCRdb's version includes in-frame clones alone and lacks a portion of them. There are about 140,000 clones in the sample; 61% occur only once, and roughly 1.8% lies in the top ten. The source material was PBMCs. The receptor set was obtained from a male donor in good health and CMV-seronegative. Each CDR3 is given with its conserved first and last residue. Each record gives: clone size, J gene, V gene, D gene, CDR3 protein, CDR3 DNA. The D gene is left open where the match is weak. Not all rows give a size; the values are once, few, many and, for expanded clones, a class.

-,TRBJ1-2,TRBV5-6,-,CASSSGVNYGYTF,TGTGCCAGCAGCTCGGGAGTTAACTATGGCTACACCTTC
-,TRBJ1-2,TRBV4-1,TRBD1,CASSQVPTGDGYTF,TGCGCCAGCAGCCAAGTGCCGACAGGGGATGGCTACACCTTC
-,TRBJ1-1,TRBV7-3,TRBD1,CASSRTGGWAFF,TGTGCCAGCAGCCGCACAGGGGGCTGGGCTTTCTTT
-,TRBJ2-3,TRBV7-3,-,CASSLSTDTQYF,TGTGCCAGCAGCCTATCCACAGATACGCAGTATTTT
-,TRBJ1-1,TRBV27,TRBD1,CASSSLGQGRTEAFF,TGTGCCAGCAGTTCCCTGGGACAGGGTCGGACTGAAGCTTTCTTT
-,TRBJ2-5,TRBV7-9,TRBD2,CASSLSGGGSQTQYF,TGTGCCAGCAGCTTATCGGGGGGAGGGAGTCAGACCCAGTACTTC
few,TRBJ1-1,TRBV4-3,TRBD1,CASSQDYRGLVTEAFF,TGCGCCAGCAGCCAAGATTACAGGGGGCTTGTCACTGAAGCTTTCTTT
-,TRBJ2-2,TRBV11-3,-,CASSSRTGELFF,TGTGCCAGCAGCTCCCGCACCGGGGAGCTGTTTTTT
-,TRBJ1-2,TRBV7-9,TRBD1,CASSSREQGPDYGYTF,TGTGCCAGCAGCTCGCGCGAACAGGGGCCCGACTATGGCTACACCTTC
-,TRBJ2-7,TRBV5-4,TRBD2,CASSLASGGPFPEQYF,TGTGCCAGCAGCTTGGCTAGCGGGGGGCCCTTTCCCGAGCAGTACTTC
-,TRBJ1-6,TRBV7-9,TRBD1,CATKQGSFSNSPLHF,TGTGCCACCAAACAGGGGTCTTTTTCTAATTCACCCCTCCACTTT
-,TRBJ2-3,TRBV7-6,TRBD1,CASSRQGGLDTQYF,TGTGCCAGCAGCAGACAGGGGGGCCTCGATACGCAGTATTTT
many,TRBJ2-7,TRBV4-2,TRBD2,CASSQVVAGILFEQYF,TGTGCCAGCAGCCAAGTAGTAGCGGGTATCCTTTTCGAGCAGTACTTC
-,TRBJ2-7,TRBV10-3,TRBD1,CAIQDRGGLAYEQYF,TGTGCCATCCAAGACAGGGGCGGGCTAGCCTACGAGCAGTACTTC
few,TRBJ2-5,TRBV7-8,TRBD1,CASRLTGTEQETQYF,TGTGCCAGCAGATTAACCGGGACAGAGCAAGAGACCCAGTACTTC
-,TRBJ1-2,TRBV28,TRBD1,CASSLVPGQGGNGYTF,TGTGCCAGCAGTCTGGTCCCGGGACAGGGCGGAAATGGCTACACCTTC
-,TRBJ2-7,TRBV18,-,CASSPRVYSYEQYF,TGTGCCAGCTCCCCCCGGGTCTACTCCTACGAGCAGTACTTC
-,TRBJ2-3,TRBV7-3,-,CASSLTPGRGGDTQYF,TGTGCCAGCAGCTTAACCCCGGGTAGAGGGGGAGATACGCAGTATTTT
-,TRBJ2-3,TRBV4-1,-,CASSQAGGLSTDTQYF,TGCGCCAGCAGCCAAGCCGGGGGGCTTAGCACAGATACGCAGTATTTT
-,TRBJ2-7,TRBV7-2,TRBD2,CASSVSGTSGVYEQYF,TGTGCCAGCAGCGTTTCTGGGACTAGCGGGGTCTACGAGCAGTACTTC
-,TRBJ2-7,TRBV6-5,TRBD1,CASARDREYEQYF,TGTGCCAGCGCACGGGACAGGGAATACGAGCAGTACTTC
-,TRBJ1-4,TRBV5-1,TRBD1,CASSPRGAGEKLFF,TGCGCCAGCAGCCCCAGGGGGGCAGGGGAAAAACTGTTTTTT
few,TRBJ1-4,TRBV5-4,-,CASSLAGQPNEKLFF,TGTGCCAGCAGCTTGGCCGGACAGCCCAATGAAAAACTGTTTTTT
-,TRBJ2-7,TRBV30,TRBD2,CAWTLPGGYEQYF,TGTGCCTGGACCCTCCCGGGGGGTTACGAGCAGTACTTC
-,TRBJ1-3,TRBV6-1,-,CASSPEAGGYTIYF,TGTGCCAGCAGTCCCGAAGCGGGGGGATACACCATATATTTT
-,TRBJ1-1,TRBV7-2,-,CASSLSLYRNTEAFF,TGTGCCAGCAGCTTAAGCCTATATCGGAACACTGAAGCTTTCTTT
few,TRBJ1-4,TRBV7-7,-,CASSPGGGSEEKLFF,TGTGCCAGCAGCCCTGGGGGGGGCTCAGAGGAAAAACTGTTTTTT
-,TRBJ2-7,TRBV7-8,TRBD1,CASSLHQGTGYEQYF,TGTGCCAGCAGCCTACACCAAGGGACAGGCTACGAGCAGTACTTC
-,TRBJ1-4,TRBV27,-,CASSLWPGATNEKLFF,TGTGCCAGCAGTTTATGGCCGGGGGCAACTAATGAAAAACTGTTTTTT
-,TRBJ2-1,TRBV7-8,TRBD2,CASRRGGAEAGYNEQFF,TGTGCCAGCCGCCGCGGGGGGGCAGAGGCGGGCTACAATGAGCAGTTCTTC
once,TRBJ1-6,TRBV7-3,-,CASSQQGSSYNSPLHF,TGTGCCAGCAGCCAACAGGGAAGCTCCTATAATTCACCCCTCCACTTT
-,TRBJ2-5,TRBV2,TRBD2,CASSGTSGRLGAQYF,TGTGCCAGCAGTGGGACTAGCGGGCGCCTGGGGGCCCAGTACTTC
-,TRBJ2-5,TRBV7-3,TRBD2,CASSLNSGEETQYF,TGTGCCAGCAGCTTAAATAGCGGGGAAGAGACCCAGTACTTC
-,TRBJ1-1,TRBV6-5,TRBD1,CASRKTGGGEAFF,TGTGCCAGCAGAAAGACAGGGGGGGGAGAAGCTTTCTTT
-,TRBJ1-2,TRBV6-5,TRBD1,CASSYGDSLYGYTF,TGTGCCAGCAGTTACGGGGACAGTTTATATGGCTACACCTTC
once,TRBJ2-1,TRBV9,TRBD2,CASSLLGSSGGYDEQFF,TGTGCCAGCAGCCTCCTTGGATCTAGCGGGGGGTATGATGAGCAGTTCTTC
few,TRBJ1-2,TRBV19,TRBD1,CASSITGGGGYTF,TGTGCCAGTAGTATAACAGGGGGCGGTGGCTACACCTTC
-,TRBJ2-1,TRBV19,-,CASGITGTYYNEQFF,TGTGCCAGTGGAATTACCGGGACTTACTACAATGAGCAGTTCTTC
-,TRBJ2-1,TRBV6-6,-,CASKHRSSYNEQFF,TGTGCCAGCAAACACAGGAGCTCCTACAATGAGCAGTTCTTC
few,TRBJ1-1,TRBV25-1,-,CASSDPTTGDTEAFF,TGTGCCAGCAGTGACCCGACCACGGGGGACACTGAAGCTTTCTTT
few,TRBJ2-2,TRBV7-8,-,CASSSNTGELFF,TGTGCCAGCAGCTCCAATACCGGGGAGCTGTTTTTT
few,TRBJ1-1,TRBV28,TRBD1,CASSHNIGQGMNTEAFF,TGTGCCAGCAGTCACAATATCGGACAGGGGATGAACACTGAAGCTTTCTTT
-,TRBJ1-6,TRBV19,TRBD1,CASSEQGDVSPLHF,TGTGCCAGTAGTGAACAGGGGGATGTTTCACCCCTCCACTTT
few,TRBJ2-7,TRBV6-5,TRBD1,CASSYDRGGEQYF,TGTGCCAGCAGTTACGACAGGGGTGGCGAGCAGTACTTC
-,TRBJ2-3,TRBV18,TRBD2,CASSLTSGGTDTQYF,TGCGCCAGCTCACTGACTAGCGGGGGAACAGATACGCAGTATTTT
once,TRBJ1-6,TRBV19,-,CASSVDSHSPLHF,TGTGCCAGTAGTGTGGACAGCCATTCACCCCTCCACTTT
few,TRBJ1-2,TRBV5-4,TRBD1,CASSLVGRGHPYGYTF,TGTGCCAGCAGCTTGGTGGGCAGGGGGCACCCTTATGGCTACACCTTC
few,TRBJ1-3,TRBV28,TRBD1,CATTRGQGISGNTIYF,TGTGCCACTACCCGGGGACAGGGGATTTCTGGAAACACCATATATTTT
-,TRBJ2-5,TRBV11-2,-,CASSLGVEAETQYF,TGTGCCAGCAGCTTAGGGGTCGAGGCCGAGACCCAGTACTTC
-,TRBJ1-2,TRBV18,-,CASSPKTGLTYGYTF,TGTGCCAGCTCACCAAAAACAGGATTAACCTATGGCTACACCTTC
-,TRBJ1-5,TRBV7-2,TRBD1,CASSFDRGPNQPQHF,TGTGCCAGCAGCTTCGACAGGGGCCCCAATCAGCCCCAGCATTTT